Detailed here is one T cell receptor beta chain. Vbeta (60) and Jbeta (13) primers were used in the PCR. Data came from immunoSEQ multiplex PCR; TCRdb stores just in-frame clones and leaves some out. The sample holds some 90,000 clones, 80% seen once. The source of the sample is a study of cytomegalovirus exposure and HLA in healthy donors. The CDR3 is made up of 15 amino acids. V gave up 5 bases and J gave up 0 bases, with 11 bases separating them. The V gene's germline CDR1 is SGHAT and CDR2 FQNNGV. The chain uses TRBV11-2 and TRBJ1-3; D may be TRBD1 (6 bases). This TCR derives from a man aged 45-60 years in good health and CMV-seropositive. The sample taken for sequencing was PBMCs. This chain's CDR3 is CASSVRDTSGNTIYF. The CDR3 bases are TGTGCCAGCAGCGTCCGGGACACCTCTGGAAACACCATATATTTT.